This entry features one T cell receptor beta chain sequence. This sample was included in a study of T cells after yellow fever vaccination. Per germline, CDR1 SGHVS and CDR2 FQNEAQ. V dropped 4 bases and J dropped 7 bases, with 11 bases sitting between them. The CDR3 consists of 12 residues. TCRdb re-analysed the 5' RACE reads in MiXCR, keeping a single row per CDR3 protein. Of under 400,000 distinct CDR3 sequences listed, around a tenth are singletons. The V gene is TRBV7-8, the J gene TRBJ2-7; D is ambiguous. The specimen was PBMCs, collected on the day of the first yellow fever vaccination. The receptor was derived from a man younger than 35 who received the YFV17D yellow fever vaccine. CDR3 sequence (DNA): TGTGCCAGCAGCTCCTTCGCTTCGGAGCAGTACGTC. It codes for CASSSFASEQYV.